This paragraph covers one T cell receptor beta chain sequence. This receptor's antigen is unknown. One base away there is no much larger clone; base qualities are not given. TCRdb shows the sequencer as Illumina HiSeq 2500. Quantitative 5'-RACE with molecular barcodes was used to prepare TCR beta libraries. The source study handled its data this way. A new computational method based on a probabilistic model of VDJ rearrangement was used to identify disease-linked TCR variants. TCRdb reanalyzed the raw reads on its own, using fastp at Q25 for trimming and MiXCR for clone calling, and kept in-frame beta chains. CDR3 protein duplicates are merged, each entry listing the most common genes and DNA. It is TCRdb's table, rather than the study itself, that gives the V and J calls and clone size. Recorded for this sample are around 42,000 distinct CDR3 sequences; around 2.9% of them occurred a single time. The ten largest clones represent under 6% of the sample.

This sample stems from a study of CD8 T cells in ankylosing spondylitis listed by TCRdb under 2017. With respect to the entire study: T cell receptor beta repertoires were profiled in healthy donors and ankylosing spondylitis patients so that disease-linked TCR variants could be found. The whole study cohort included 108 healthy donors and under 30 ankylosing spondylitis patients. Peripheral blood was sampled, and synovial fluid was additionally collected from ankylosing spondylitis patients.

In the germline V gene, CDR1 corresponds to SGDLS and CDR2 to YYNGEE. V and J are trimmed by 4 bases and 4 bases, and the gene matches miss 12 bases of the junction. The CDR3 spans 17 residues, from the cysteine through the phenylalanine. Just the 51-base CDR3 DNA is kept, in frame starting at base 1. Summary of the overall study and its limitations: Some of the motif variants had been reported before in the synovial fluid and blood of reactive arthritis patients, a finding that suggests common disease-initiation mechanisms. The disease-linked clones showed a CD8+ phenotype and occurred at relatively low frequencies in peripheral blood. According to the report, matched synovial fluid samples from ankylosing spondylitis patients were significantly enriched for the disease-linked clones. A TCR beta motif made up of several highly homologous amino acid variants appeared to be characteristic of blood from ankylosing spondylitis patients.

The chain is assembled from TRBV9 and TRBJ2-2; 8 nucleotides in the junction match TRBD1. This clonotype was sampled from a male donor with ankylosing spondylitis or in good health (not recorded which). The material sequenced was blood, either unsorted or a sorted T cell fraction (not recorded which). The encoded CDR3 is CASSPRTGTLSTGELFF. The nucleotides are TGTGCCAGCAGCCCCCGGACAGGGACATTGAGCACCGGGGAGCTGTTTTTT.